The 26 T cell receptor beta chains below all came from one sample that was sequenced in a study of blood T cell repertoires in COVID-19. Sequenced by immunoSEQ multiplex PCR; TCRdb stores in-frame clones only, minus some. The sample lists 99,000 or so clones; 70% to 85% were seen once. Sequences were obtained from peripheral blood. Receptors were obtained from a woman of 80 years or more with active or convalescent COVID-19.

The chain links TRBV11-2 to TRBJ2-7, with a tentative D call TRBD1 (7 bases). This CDR3 is 19 amino acids long. Trimming removed 0 bases at V and 3 bases at J, with 24 bases between. Germline V gives CDR1 SGHAT, CDR2 FQNNGV. The CDR3 DNA is TGTGCCAGCAGCTTAGACAGCCCTAGTCTGACAGGGAGGCACTACGAGCAGTACTTC. This translates into CASSLDSPSLTGRHYEQYF.

This chain links TRBV7-8 with TRBJ1-3, with a tentative D call TRBD1 (5 bases). Trimming stripped 4 bases from V and 0 bases from J, with 10 bases between. This CDR3 has 15 residues. CDR1 is SGHVS and CDR2 is FQNEAQ in the germline V gene. The CDR3 sequence is CASSSGLPSGNTIYF. The CDR3 coding sequence is TGTGCCAGCAGCTCGGGACTGCCCTCTGGAAACACCATATATTTT.

The rearrangement uses TRBV30 and TRBJ1-2; D unresolved. Per the germline V gene, CDR1 is GTSNPN and CDR2 is SVGIG (reference sequence). The CDR3 runs 12 residues. The V end was cut by 0 bases, the J end by 8 bases, with 10 bases between. The CDR3 loop reads CAWSVSHRGYTF. The CDR3 DNA sequence: TGTGCCTGGAGTGTTTCACACCGCGGCTACACCTTC.

V gene TRBV30 combines with J gene TRBJ1-1, with 10 positions matching TRBD1. CDR1 GTSNPN and CDR2 SVGIG come from the germline V gene (reference sequence). V shed 2 bases and J 0 bases; nucleotides not matched to a gene: 3. The CDR3 spans 15 residues. The CDR3 region has the DNA TGTGCCTGGAGTTTAGGGACAGGGGTGAACACTGAAGCTTTCTTT. This translates into CAWSLGTGVNTEAFF.

The V gene is TRBV6-4, the J gene TRBJ2-2; D unclear. The CDR3 sequence is 12 residues long. Per germline, CDR1 MRHNA and CDR2 SNTAGT. V was pared by 1 base and J by 6 bases, with 3 bases between. CDR3 region: CASSDFAGELFF. The CDR3 nucleotides are TGTGCCAGCAGTGACTTCGCCGGGGAGCTGTTTTTT.

The chain has TRBV21-1 and TRBJ1-2; the tabulated D call, TRBD1, remains unverified against the DNA. TRBV21-1 constitutes a pseudogene. This CDR3 is built from 16 residues. The CDR3 bases are TGTGCCAGCAGCAACCTTAACCTGACAGGCAACTATGGCTACACCTTC. This gives the protein CASSNLNLTGNYGYTF.

The chain links TRBV7-2 to TRBJ1-2, with 9 positions matching TRBD1. Looked up from germline, CDR1 is SGHTA and CDR2 is FQGNSA. The CDR3 sequence is 14 residues long. J gave up 3 bases and V 3 bases, and 2 bases lay outside the gene matches. DNA for the CDR3: TGTGCCAGCAGCTTTGGGACAGGGTACTATGGCTACACCTTC. It translates to CASSFGTGYYGYTF.

The gene calls are TRBV11-2 and TRBJ1-4, with D unclear. The CDR3 length is 13 residues. The germline V and J ends were trimmed by 2 bases and 8 bases, with 9 bases remaining between them. Germline CDR1 SGHAT, CDR2 FQNNGV. The DNA for the CDR3 is TGTGCCAGCAGCTTATCGCCGAGCGAAAAACTGTTTTTT. Its protein is CASSLSPSEKLFF.

J is TRBJ1-1 and V is TRBV5-1; TRBD1 aligns across 7 bases. The CDR3 consists of 14 residues. The germline V gene has CDR1 SGHRS and CDR2 YFSETQ. The J segment lost 1 base and the V segment lost 0 bases, leaving 0 bases of the junction unmatched. CDR3 region: CASSLGDRNTEAFF. The CDR3 DNA reads TGCGCCAGCAGCTTGGGGGACAGGAACACTGAAGCTTTCTTT. The full variable domain, in which reference TRBV5-1 and TRBJ1-1 provide the parts outside the CDR3, is KAGVTQTPRYLIKTRGQQVTLSCSPISGHRSVSWYQQTPGQGLQFLFEYFSETQRNKGNFPGRFSGRQFSNSRSEMNVSTLELGDSALYLCASSLGDRNTEAFFGQGTRLTVV.

The genes are TRBV7-2 and TRBJ2-3; 10 positions agree with TRBD2. CDR1 is SGHTA, CDR2 FQGNSA, per germline. The CDR3 covers 15 residues. With 6 bases clipped from V and 0 bases from J, the junction kept 3 bases outside the gene matches. This CDR3 is CASSKAGGSTDTQYF. The CDR3 DNA follows: TGTGCCAGCAGTAAAGCGGGGGGGAGCACAGATACGCAGTATTTT.

This chain links TRBV15 with TRBJ1-6; 8 bases fit TRBD1. There are 15 residues in the CDR3. Germline CDR1 reads LNHNV; CDR2 reads YYDKDF (reference sequence). V was clipped by 1 base and J by 7 bases; unmatched bases: 3. CDR3 nucleotides: TGTGCCACCAGCAGAGGGACAGGGTGGAATTCACCCCTCCACTTT. It specifies CATSRGTGWNSPLHF.

In its sample, this clone was seen once. The V call is TRBV6-6, the J call TRBJ1-6, with D perhaps TRBD1 (6 bases). The CDR3 is 15 residues long. CDR1 is MNHNY and CDR2 is SVGAGI in the germline V gene (reference sequence). Trimming took 5 bases from V and 8 from J, leaving 16 bases between them. The chain's CDR3 is CASSRSRGGDSPLHF. The DNA for the CDR3 is TGTGCCAGCAGTCGATCAAGGGGGGGCGATTCACCCCTCCACTTT.

The V call is TRBV5-1, the J call TRBJ1-1; D is uncertain. V dropped 0 bases and J dropped 1 base, with 7 bases sitting between them. The germline CDR1 and CDR2 sequences are SGHRS and YFSETQ. The CDR3 is 14 amino acids. This CDR3 reads CASSLGNRNTEAFF. CDR3 nucleotides: TGCGCCAGCAGCTTGGGTAATAGGAACACTGAAGCTTTCTTT.

This chain joins TRBV19 and TRBJ1-1; D gene unclear. The CDR3 length is 13 residues. Germline-derived CDR1 and CDR2 are LNHDA and SQIVND (reference sequence). Trimming left V 9 bases short and J 3 bases short, with 14 bases between. The DNA for the CDR3 is TGTGCCAGCATAGGGAGGGTGGACACTGAAGCTTTCTTT. Translating gives CASIGRVDTEAFF. Together with reference TRBV19 and TRBJ1-1, the CDR3 gives the full variable domain: DGGITQSPKYLFRKEGQNVTLSCEQNLNHDAMYWYRQDPGQGLRLIYYSQIVNDFQKGDIAEGYSVSREKKESFPLTVTSAQKNPTAFYLCASIGRVDTEAFFGQGTRLTVV.

This chain joins TRBV10-3 and TRBJ2-3; 11 bases fit TRBD2. CDR1 is ENHRY and CDR2 is SYGVKD in the germline V gene. The J segment lost 2 bases and the V segment lost 4 bases, leaving 5 bases of the junction unmatched. The CDR3 has 16 residues. CDR3 DNA sequence: TGTGCCATCAGTGGGGCTAGCGGGGGGTACACAGATACGCAGTATTTT. Translation: CAISGASGGYTDTQYF.

The rearrangement links TRBV7-2 to TRBJ1-5; D not resolved. The CDR3 runs to 14 residues. Deletions cut 5 bases from V and 5 bases from J, with 13 bases between. Germline V gene lookup returns CDR1 SGHTA and CDR2 FQGNSA. CDR3 nucleotides: TGTGCCAGCAGCCCCAGAAGAGGTGATCAGCCCCAGCATTTT. It encodes CASSPRRGDQPQHF. Filled out from reference TRBV7-2 and TRBJ1-5, the complete variable domain reads GAGVSQSPSNKVTEKGKDVELRCDPISGHTALYWYRQSLGQGLEFLIYFQGNSAPDKSGLPSDRFSAERTGGSVSTLTIQRTQQEDSAVYLCASSPRRGDQPQHFGDGTRLSIL.

This sequence joins TRBV28 and TRBJ2-2; 7 positions agree with TRBD2. After removal of 4 bases from V and 5 bases from J, the junction contained 7 bases not matched to a gene. The CDR3 covers 15 residues. Per the germline V gene, CDR1 is MDHEN and CDR2 is SYDVKM. The CDR3 here is CASSSFMGGTGELFF. Written as DNA, the CDR3 is TGTGCCAGCAGTTCGTTTATGGGGGGGACCGGGGAGCTGTTTTTT.

The genes are TRBV19 and TRBJ2-7; TRBD1 is a possible D gene (6 bases). CDR3 length equals 15 residues. The germline CDR1 and CDR2 sequences are LNHDA and SQIVND (reference sequence). Trimming stripped 5 bases from V and 0 bases from J, with 14 bases between. The CDR3 protein is CASSSTGQSSYEQYF. DNA of the CDR3: TGTGCCAGTAGTTCGACAGGTCAGAGCTCCTACGAGCAGTACTTC.

V gene TRBV11-3 combines with J gene TRBJ1-3; no firm D call. Looked up from germline, CDR1 is SGHNT and CDR2 is YENEEA. The V and J ends lost 2 bases and 0 bases respectively, with 5 bases between them. CDR3 length equals 14 residues. This CDR3 reads CASSLSRSGNTIYF. DNA of the CDR3: TGTGCCAGCAGCTTATCTCGCTCTGGAAACACCATATATTTT.

V and J are TRBV29-1 and TRBJ2-7; TRBD1 matches at 9 bases. The CDR3 length is 15 residues. CDR1 and CDR2 (germline): SQVTM, ANQGSEA. With 7 bases clipped from V and 6 bases from J, the junction kept 16 bases outside the gene matches. The CDR3 spells CSAKQLGTGKIEQYF. The DNA of the CDR3 is TGCAGCGCCAAACAGCTCGGGACAGGGAAGATCGAGCAGTACTTC.

The rearrangement uses TRBV11-2 and TRBJ2-3; 7 nucleotides match TRBD2. Trimming removed 5 bases from V and 3 bases from J; junction bases left unmatched: 8. Germline loops: CDR1 SGHAT, CDR2 FQNNGV. The CDR3 is made up of 15 amino acids. The CDR3 DNA reads as TGTGCCAGCAGCCTCCGGGGCGGGGGAACAGATACGCAGTATTTT. It codes for CASSLRGGGTDTQYF. Complete variable domain (other parts from reference TRBV11-2 and TRBJ2-3): EAGVAQSPRYKIIEKRQSVAFWCNPISGHATLYWYQQILGQGPKLLIQFQNNGVVDDSQLPKDRFSAERLKGVDSTLKIQPAKLEDSAVYLCASSLRGGGTDTQYFGPGTRLTVL.

The chain is built from TRBV5-1 and TRBJ2-1, with D uncertain. V was clipped by 2 bases and J by 4 bases, with 10 bases between them. CDR1 and CDR2 (germline): SGHRS, YFSETQ. This CDR3 region has 14 residues. The CDR3 is CASSFISQYNEQFF. CDR3 bases: TGCGCCAGCAGCTTTATCTCCCAGTACAATGAGCAGTTCTTC.

This chain joins TRBV28 and TRBJ1-4; the D is unclear. V lost 2 bases to trimming and J lost 7 bases, with 14 bases between them. CDR3 size: 15 residues. The germline gives CDR1 MDHEN, CDR2 SYDVKM. CDR3 sequence (DNA): TGTGCCAGCAGTTTACCTGCAGGCAAGAGTGAAAAACTGTTTTTT. Translating it yields CASSLPAGKSEKLFF.

The V gene is TRBV15, the J gene TRBJ1-3; 7 nucleotides match TRBD1. Germline loops: CDR1 LNHNV, CDR2 YYDKDF (reference sequence). This CDR3 region has 17 residues. V dropped 0 bases and J dropped 4; count of bases not matched to a gene: 9. The CDR3 spells CATSRERVDRAGNTIYF. CDR3 in DNA: TGTGCCACCAGCAGAGAGAGGGTAGACAGGGCCGGAAACACCATATATTTT.

The chain combines TRBV11-2 with TRBJ2-1; 10 nucleotides match TRBD2. The CDR3 has 15 residues. V shed 1 base, J shed 6 bases, and the junction held 3 bases outside the gene matches. Per the germline V gene, CDR1 is SGHAT and CDR2 is FQNNGV. CDR3 coding DNA: TGTGCCAGCAGCTTAGGCCTAGCGGGGGTCAATGAGCAGTTCTTC. Encoded protein: CASSLGLAGVNEQFF.

The V and J genes are TRBV5-8 and TRBJ1-5; TRBD1 might be the D (5 bases). Trimming pared 6 bases from V and 3 bases from J, leaving 19 bases between. Germline loops: CDR1 SGHTS, CDR2 YDEGEE. This CDR3 comprises 16 residues. The CDR3 sequence: CASTSGASSLNQPQHF. The DNA of the CDR3 is TGTGCCAGCACCAGCGGGGCGAGCAGCCTCAATCAGCCCCAGCATTTT.